These T cell receptor beta chains were read from a single sample in a study of CXCR3-negative and CXCR3-positive naive CD8 T cells. TCRdb re-analyzed the 5' RACE reads; it lists each CDR3 protein once, without DNA. In total, the table holds tens of thousands of distinct CDR3 sequences. Sequencing was carried out using naive CXCR3+ CD8+ T cells from blood. These receptors were obtained from a human donor in good health. Some clones in this sample may be carry-over from other donors' samples. Both conserved end residues are part of each CDR3.

V gene: TRBV2; J gene: TRBJ2-3; CDR3 protein: CASSAVNTQYF
V gene: TRBV28; J gene: TRBJ2-7; CDR3 protein: CASSSVTPGYEQYF
V gene: TRBV7-2; J gene: TRBJ1-5; CDR3 protein: CASSLGAGYSNQPQHF
V gene: TRBV4-3; J gene: TRBJ2-1; CDR3 protein: CASSQDYNNEQFF
V gene: TRBV7-3; J gene: TRBJ1-2; CDR3 protein: CASSLVGGVDYGYTF
V gene: TRBV27; J gene: TRBJ2-2; CDR3 protein: CASSQGLAGATGELFF
V gene: TRBV3-1; J gene: TRBJ1-1; CDR3 protein: CASSQDPRIAYSMGTEAFF
V gene: TRBV28; J gene: TRBJ2-2; CDR3 protein: CGVWDRKNTGELFF
V gene: TRBV28; J gene: TRBJ2-7; CDR3 protein: CASRVGYEQYF
V gene: TRBV28; J gene: TRBJ2-7; CDR3 protein: CAITGLAASYEQYF
V gene: TRBV5-5; J gene: TRBJ2-3; CDR3 protein: CASSFLAAEADTQYF
V gene: TRBV7-8; J gene: TRBJ1-1; CDR3 protein: CASSPSSPTEAFF
V gene: TRBV6-1; J gene: TRBJ2-1; CDR3 protein: CASSGTSGGANEQFF
V gene: TRBV29-1; J gene: TRBJ2-1; CDR3 protein: CSVEGVWDEQFF
V gene: TRBV29-1; J gene: TRBJ2-1; CDR3 protein: CSSLTGMTNEQSF
V gene: TRBV3-1; J gene: TRBJ2-3; CDR3 protein: CASSPRGSGRKDSTDTQYF
V gene: TRBV11-2; J gene: TRBJ2-1; CDR3 protein: CASSSPETGNNEQFF
V gene: TRBV5-1; J gene: TRBJ2-7; CDR3 protein: CASSLYRLAEPYEQYF
V gene: TRBV27; J gene: TRBJ2-3; CDR3 protein: CASSLWTGLTDTQYF